The 22 T cell receptor beta chains listed next were all sequenced from one sample in a study of blood T cell repertoires in COVID-19. Libraries were prepared by immunoSEQ multiplex PCR; TCRdb keeps only in-frame clonotypes and omits some of them. Among about 170,000 clones listed, about 80% were seen once. The sequencing input was peripheral blood. These receptors were collected from a woman in her seventies with acute or convalescent COVID-19.

This chain connects TRBV18 to TRBJ2-2; D may be TRBD1 (6 bases). Germline values: CDR1 KGHSH, CDR2 LQKENI. V was trimmed by 3 bases and J by 1 base, leaving 18 bases between them. This CDR3 region has 18 residues. The CDR3 DNA follows: TGTGCCAGCTCACCGGATCAGGGGCGAAGTCTGAACACCGGGGAGCTGTTTTTT. It codes for CASSPDQGRSLNTGELFF. Based on the CDR3 plus reference TRBV18 and TRBJ2-2, the full variable domain is NAGVMQNPRHLVRRRGQEARLRCSPMKGHSHVYWYRQLPEEGLKFMVYLQKENIIDESGMPKERFSAEFPKEGPSILRIQQVVRGDSAAYFCASSPDQGRSLNTGELFFGEGSRLTVL.

J is TRBJ1-1 and V is TRBV28; perhaps TRBD1 as D (5 bases). CDR1 is MDHEN and CDR2 is SYDVKM in the germline V gene. This CDR3 is 12 amino acids long. With 5 bases removed from V and 7 bases from J, the gap between germline ends came to 11 bases. CDR3: CASSGRGFEAFF. The CDR3 DNA reads TGTGCCAGCAGTGGGCGGGGGTTTGAAGCTTTCTTT.

This clone was observed once. The chain is built from TRBV6-5 and TRBJ2-1, with 10 bases identical to TRBD1. Germline lookup yields CDR1 MNHEY and CDR2 SVGAGI. V dropped 4 bases and J dropped 8; count of bases not matched to a gene: 11. This CDR3 has 16 residues. The CDR3 DNA follows: TGTGCCAGCAGTTTCCTTGGACAGGGGGATATTGATGAGCAGTTCTTC. This encodes CASSFLGQGDIDEQFF.

The genes are TRBV19 and TRBJ2-3; no reliable D call. This CDR3 comprises 13 residues. The V and J ends lost 4 bases and 2 bases respectively, with 7 bases between them. Per the germline V gene, CDR1 is LNHDA and CDR2 is SQIVND (reference sequence). The CDR3 DNA sequence: TGTGCCAGTAGTACGGTATTCACAGATACGCAGTATTTT. It translates to CASSTVFTDTQYF.

The chain carries TRBV15 and TRBJ2-1; the match to TRBD1 covers 9 bases. Germline CDR1 reads LNHNV; CDR2 reads YYDKDF (reference sequence). Trimming removed 0 bases from V and 14 bases from J; junction bases left unmatched: 5. The CDR3 has 13 amino acids. The CDR3 here is CATSREKGTGKFF. In DNA, the CDR3 is TGTGCCACCAGCAGAGAAAAGGGGACAGGGAAGTTCTTC.

This clone was seen repeatedly, ten times or more. V gene TRBV28 combines with J gene TRBJ2-5, with 8 bases matching TRBD2. This CDR3 is 15 amino acids long. The V and J ends lost 6 bases and 4 bases, in that order; junction bases with no gene match: 10. CDR1 MDHEN and CDR2 SYDVKM come from the germline V gene. CDR3 in DNA: TGTGCCAGCAGGTACGAGGGACGGGAGGGAGAGACCCAGTACTTC. It encodes CASRYEGREGETQYF.

The chain recombines TRBV5-1 with TRBJ2-5; TRBD2 matches 12 bases. The CDR3 runs 15 residues. Germline V gene lookup returns CDR1 SGHRS and CDR2 YFSETQ. Losses at the gene ends were 3 bases for V and 1 base for J; bases not matched to a gene: 1. The CDR3 bases are TGCGCCAGCAGCTGGACTAGCGGGGCCCAAGAGACCCAGTACTTC. Translated, it gives CASSWTSGAQETQYF. Filled out from reference TRBV5-1 and TRBJ2-5, the complete variable domain reads KAGVTQTPRYLIKTRGQQVTLSCSPISGHRSVSWYQQTPGQGLQFLFEYFSETQRNKGNFPGRFSGRQFSNSRSEMNVSTLELGDSALYLCASSWTSGAQETQYFGPGTRLLVL.

The rearrangement uses TRBV5-5 and TRBJ2-7, with unresolved D. Trimming shortened V by 0 bases and J by 8 bases, and 12 bases separated the two germline ends. The germline gives CDR1 SGHKS, CDR2 YYEKEE (reference sequence). This CDR3 contains 13 residues. The CDR3 loop is CASSLGAPPKQYF. In DNA form, the CDR3 reads TGTGCCAGCAGCTTGGGGGCTCCTCCCAAGCAGTACTTC.

The V call is TRBV5-4, the J call TRBJ2-1; D is undetermined. The CDR3 runs 14 residues. Germline V CDR1 and CDR2: SGHNT, YYREEE (reference sequence). V was trimmed by 4 bases and J by 6 bases, leaving 14 bases between them. The chain's CDR3 is CASSLNFQANEQFF. The DNA of the CDR3 is TGTGCCAGCAGCCTCAACTTTCAAGCCAATGAGCAGTTCTTC.

CDR3 bases: TGTGCCAGCAGACGGACAGGGGACGAGACCCAGTACTTC. Encoded protein: CASRRTGDETQYF. This chain uses TRBV12-3 or TRBV12-4 with TRBJ2-5, with 9 bases fitting TRBD1. The CDR3 runs to 13 residues. Trimming took 6 bases from V and 5 from J; bases not matched to a gene: 4.

The genes are TRBV7-2 and TRBJ2-1, with 14 bases lining up with TRBD2. Germline values: CDR1 SGHTA, CDR2 FQGNSA. After removal of 4 bases from V and 4 bases from J, the junction contained 3 bases not matched to a gene. CDR3 size: 16 residues. The CDR3 reads CASSSRLAGGYNEQFF. The CDR3 DNA reads as TGTGCCAGCAGCTCCAGACTAGCGGGGGGGTACAATGAGCAGTTCTTC. Combining the CDR3 with reference TRBV7-2 and TRBJ2-1 gives the whole variable domain GAGVSQSPSNKVTEKGKDVELRCDPISGHTALYWYRQSLGQGLEFLIYFQGNSAPDKSGLPSDRFSAERTGGSVSTLTIQRTQQEDSAVYLCASSSRLAGGYNEQFFGPGTRLTVL.

This clone was seen once. The V call is TRBV5-1, the J call TRBJ2-7, with D maybe TRBD1 (6 bases). Germline CDR1 SGHRS, CDR2 YFSETQ. The CDR3 consists of 17 residues. V lost 5 bases to trimming and J lost 0 bases, with 21 bases between them. CDR3 bases: TGCGCCAGCAGTTGGGGGCTTGTCGACTCTTACTCCTACGAGCAGTACTTC. Its translation: CASSWGLVDSYSYEQYF.

Only one count was recorded for this clone. The gene calls are TRBV6-1 and TRBJ2-5; D perhaps matches TRBD2 (6 bases). The germline V gene has CDR1 MNHNS and CDR2 SASEGT. V was trimmed by 2 bases and J by 1 base, leaving 11 bases between them. The CDR3 contains 15 residues. In DNA, the CDR3 is TGTGCCAGCAGTGAATGGAGGGGTCTCCAAGAGACCCAGTACTTC. It specifies CASSEWRGLQETQYF.

This clone has just a few counts. This sequence joins TRBV19 and TRBJ1-1, with D uncertain. The V end lost 0 bases, the J end lost 1 base, and 3 bases lay between the germline ends. This CDR3 is 13 amino acids long. CDR1 LNHDA and CDR2 SQIVND come from the germline V gene (reference sequence). This chain's CDR3 is CASSIDRNTEAFF. The CDR3 region has the DNA TGTGCCAGTAGTATAGACAGGAACACTGAAGCTTTCTTT.

The chain uses TRBV7-8 and TRBJ2-2; 8 bases align to TRBD1. Germline V gives CDR1 SGHVS, CDR2 FQNEAQ. This CDR3 has 15 amino acids. The junction had 6 bases not matched to a gene; V was cut back by 4 bases and J by 5 bases. The CDR3 DNA follows: TGTGCCAGCAGCTCGGACAGGGTAGATACCGGGGAGCTGTTTTTT. Translated: CASSSDRVDTGELFF.

The V gene is TRBV19, the J gene TRBJ2-1; TRBD2 matches 7 bases. V shed 3 bases and J 5 bases; nucleotides not matched to a gene: 7. The CDR3 consists of 15 residues. Germline assignment: CDR1 LNHDA and CDR2 SQIVND (reference sequence). DNA for the CDR3: TGTGCCAGTAGTATTTGGGCTAGCGGCGACAATGAGCAGTTCTTC. Its translation is CASSIWASGDNEQFF.

The V call is TRBV28, the J call TRBJ2-2; possible D gene TRBD2, 6 bases. The CDR3 loop spans 15 amino acids. V lost 5 bases, J lost 5 bases, and 15 bases lay in between. CDR1 and CDR2 from the germline V gene are MDHEN and SYDVKM. The CDR3, as DNA: TGTGCCAGCAGTCCCTCGTGGAGGGTGACCGGGGAGCTGTTTTTT. Its protein product is CASSPSWRVTGELFF. Looking up the rest from reference TRBV28 and TRBJ2-2 gives the full variable domain: DVKVTQSSRYLVKRTGEKVFLECVQDMDHENMFWYRQDPGLGLRLIYFSYDVKMKEKGDIPEGYSVSREKKERFSLILESASTNQTSMYLCASSPSWRVTGELFFGEGSRLTVL.

This chain uses TRBV19 with TRBJ2-1; TRBD1 matches 9 bases. V lost 4 bases to trimming and J lost 8 bases; unmatched junction nucleotides: 6. Germline values: CDR1 LNHDA, CDR2 SQIVND (reference sequence). This CDR3 region has 14 residues. This CDR3 is CASSTGTGFHEQFF. In nucleotides, the CDR3 is TGTGCCAGTAGTACCGGGACAGGGTTCCATGAGCAGTTCTTC.

This clone was seen once. The gene calls are TRBV21-1 and TRBJ2-3; the listed D gene, TRBD2, was not tested against the DNA. TRBV21-1 is an annotated pseudogene. The CDR3 runs to 17 residues. CDR3: CASSKGRSPLVTDTQYF. The CDR3, as DNA: TGTGCCAGCAGCAAAGGTAGGAGCCCCTTAGTCACAGATACGCAGTATTTT.

As to this clone: The junction shows a germline mismatch at one end, possibly a read error. The chain joins TRBV5-1 to TRBJ2-1, with TRBD2 identical over 10 bases. This CDR3 comprises 16 residues. CDR1 is SGHRS and CDR2 is YFSETQ in the germline V gene. The CDR3 loop is CAGSLARTSGYNEQFF. The DNA for the CDR3 is TGCGCCGGCAGCTTGGCTAGGACTAGCGGCTACAATGAGCAGTTCTTC.

This rearrangement joins TRBV21-1 to TRBJ1-5; TRBD1 is the table's D call and was not checked against the DNA. TRBV21-1 is marked as a pseudogene. This CDR3 region has 14 residues. CDR3 loop: CATTHQGKIQPQHF. Here the CDR3 DNA reads TGTGCCACCACGCACCAGGGGAAAATTCAGCCCCAGCATTTT.

The CDR3 reads CASSGQGGNTQYF. The CDR3 coding sequence is TGTGCCAGCAGTGGCCAAGGGGGAAATACGCAGTATTTT. The rearrangement uses TRBV28 and TRBJ2-3; D is possibly TRBD1 (6 bases). CDR1 MDHEN and CDR2 SYDVKM come from the germline V gene. CDR3 length: 13 amino acids. Trimming cost V 5 bases and J 7 bases, with 13 bases left between them.